The rows below give T cell receptor beta chains drawn from one sample of a study of identical twins. One entry per CDR3 protein, called by TCRdb with MiXCR from the 5' RACE reads. The sample holds fewer than 550,000 distinct CDR3 sequences, roughly an eighth seen once. These data are also associated with another study on yellow fever vaccine responses in identical twins.

The sequenced material came from CD4+ T cells sorted from blood. The receptors originated from a woman younger than 30 in good health. Both conserved end residues are part of each CDR3. A D gene is named only where the DNA matches it firmly. A clone size is listed for some rows: how often the clone was seen (once, few, many), or a class if it is expanded.

TGTGCCAGCAGTCGAACCGGACAGCTCCCTTACGAGCAGTACTTC CASSRTGQLPYEQYF TRBJ2-7 few NA TRBV6-1
TGTGCCAGCAGCGTAGCGGTGGTGAGTGAGCAGTTCTTC CASSVAVVSEQFF TRBJ2-1 NA NA TRBV9
TGTGCCAGCAGGGACAGGGGTCCCTACAATGAGCAGTTCTTC CASRDRGPYNEQFF TRBJ2-1 few TRBD1 TRBV12-3/TRBV12-4
TGTGCCAGCAGCTTGAACGCTCAAGAGACCCAGTACTTC CASSLNAQETQYF TRBJ2-5 NA NA TRBV5-6
TGCAGTGCTAGAGATTGGAACTACGAGCAGTACTTC CSARDWNYEQYF TRBJ2-7 few NA TRBV20-1
TGTGCCACCAGCAGAGCGACGGCTACCTACAATGAGCAGTTCTTC CATSRATATYNEQFF TRBJ2-1 NA NA TRBV15
TGTGCCAGCAGCTTAGGAGGACAGGGTCACTATGGCTACACCTTC CASSLGGQGHYGYTF TRBJ1-2 NA TRBD1 TRBV7-8
TGTGCCAGCACTGAAGACTATTTGTCCTACAATGAGCAGTTCTTC CASTEDYLSYNEQFF TRBJ2-1 NA NA TRBV2
TGCGCCAGCAGCTCGGACAGGGGAGCGGAGACCCAGTACTTC CASSSDRGAETQYF TRBJ2-5 NA TRBD1 TRBV5-1
TGTGCCAGCAGCGCCCGGGACAGCCTATATAGCAATCAGCCCCAGCATTTT CASSARDSLYSNQPQHF TRBJ1-5 many TRBD1 TRBV7-8
TGTGCCATCAGTGAGCCGGAGCGGGCCTCCTACGAGCAGTACTTC CAISEPERASYEQYF TRBJ2-7 NA NA TRBV10-3
TGCAGCGTTGAAGATCCTAGCGGGAGCCCAGATACGCAGTATTTT CSVEDPSGSPDTQYF TRBJ2-3 many TRBD2 TRBV29-1
TGTGCCAGCAGCTTATCGACTAACACCGGGGAGCTGTTTTTT CASSLSTNTGELFF TRBJ2-2 many NA TRBV7-2
TGTGCCAGCAGTTACTCGAGACTGCTGACGGGAGGGTACTACAATGAGCAGTTCTTC CASSYSRLLTGGYYNEQFF TRBJ2-1 once TRBD2 TRBV6-2/TRBV6-3
TGTGCCAGCAGCTTAGGATTACGGGGAGTCGATGAGCAGTTCTTC CASSLGLRGVDEQFF TRBJ2-1 few NA TRBV7-2
TGCGCCAGCAGCTCTACTAGCGGGGGCTCCTACGAGCAGTACTTC CASSSTSGGSYEQYF TRBJ2-7 many TRBD2 TRBV5-1
TGTGCCAGCAGCTTGGTAGGGACAGGGGCCGTTAAAGAGCAGTTCTTC CASSLVGTGAVKEQFF TRBJ2-1 NA TRBD1 TRBV7-2
TGCAGCGCAGGACTAGGGAGCGGCACCGGGGAGCTGTTTTTT CSAGLGSGTGELFF TRBJ2-2 few TRBD2 TRBV29-1
TGTGCCAGCAGTCCAACCGGGACAAGATATGGCTACACCTTC CASSPTGTRYGYTF TRBJ1-2 few NA TRBV7-2
TGTGCCAGCAGTATTGAAGGGCAGCCCCAGCATTTT CASSIEGQPQHF TRBJ1-5 few NA TRBV12-3/TRBV12-4
TGTGCCAGCAGACTCCCTGGACGAAACACAGATACGCAGTATTTT CASRLPGRNTDTQYF TRBJ2-3 NA NA TRBV6-2/TRBV6-3
TGCGCCTGCAGTAAGGATGGGAAGGGAGGCCCCCAAGAGACCCAGTACTTC CACSKDGKGGPQETQYF TRBJ2-5 NA NA TRBV5-1
TGTGCCATCAGTGATCCCGACAGGGCCTACGAGCAGTACTTC CAISDPDRAYEQYF TRBJ2-7 few TRBD1 TRBV10-3
TGCAGTGCGAGCGGGACTAGCGGGGGGGCCCACAATGAGCAGTTCTTC CSASGTSGGAHNEQFF TRBJ2-1 few TRBD2 TRBV20-1
TGCAGTGCTAGAGATTTCACAGCGGGAGGAGACAATGAGCAGTTCTTC CSARDFTAGGDNEQFF TRBJ2-1 few TRBD2 TRBV20-1
TGTGCCAGCAGTGAACGTGGTGGTCTAGCCAAAAACATTCAGTACTTC CASSERGGLAKNIQYF TRBJ2-4 many NA TRBV25-1
TGTGCCAGCAGTAATGGACTAGCGGGGGGCCAAGAGACCCAGTACTTC CASSNGLAGGQETQYF TRBJ2-5 few TRBD2 TRBV6-1
TGTGCCAGCAGTGAAACGGGGACAGGGGGTGATACGCAGTATTTT CASSETGTGGDTQYF TRBJ2-3 NA TRBD1 TRBV2
TGTGCCAGCAGTTTAGTAGGGGACAGAGAAAACATTCAGTACTTC CASSLVGDRENIQYF TRBJ2-4 NA TRBD1 TRBV27
TGTGCCAGCAGCTCATCTAACAGGGGTCGCGACGAGCAGTACTTC CASSSSNRGRDEQYF TRBJ2-7 NA TRBD1 TRBV7-9
TGTGCCAGCAGGGAGCAGAGCTCCTACAATGAGCAGTTCTTC CASREQSSYNEQFF TRBJ2-1 NA NA TRBV2
TGTGCCAGCAGTGAGCAGGGTTCCTACGAGCAGTACTTC CASSEQGSYEQYF TRBJ2-7 few NA TRBV6-1
TGCGCCAGCTTCGAAGGGAGGGCTAGCACAGATACGCAGTATTTT CASFEGRASTDTQYF TRBJ2-3 NA TRBD2 TRBV5-1
TGTGCCAGCAGCTTGGAGGGACAGTTCATTCAGTACTTC CASSLEGQFIQYF TRBJ2-4 few TRBD1 TRBV5-5
TGTGCCAGCAGTGTCAGGGGAAATTCACCCCTCCACTTT CASSVRGNSPLHF TRBJ1-6 few NA TRBV25-1
TGCAGTGCTAGAGTAGCGGGAATCTCCCACGGGGAGCTGTTTTTT CSARVAGISHGELFF TRBJ2-2 NA TRBD2 TRBV20-1
TGTGCCAGCAGCGACCGGACAGGAAAAAATGAGCAGTTCTTC CASSDRTGKNEQFF TRBJ2-1 NA TRBD1 TRBV3-1
TGTGCCAGCAGCCGTCTAGCGGGAGTAGGTAATGAGCAGTTCTTC CASSRLAGVGNEQFF TRBJ2-1 many TRBD2 TRBV7-2
TGTGCCAGCAGCTTAGTGGGTAGCGGGTCACTAGATACGCAGTATTTT CASSLVGSGSLDTQYF TRBJ2-3 few TRBD2 TRBV7-2
TGTGCCAGCAGCCCCGGGGGGTGGACCTACAATGAGCAGTTCTTC CASSPGGWTYNEQFF TRBJ2-1 NA TRBD2 TRBV5-4
TGCAGTGCGCCAAACCGGGACAGTCCCTACGAGCAGTACTTC CSAPNRDSPYEQYF TRBJ2-7 few TRBD1 TRBV20-1
TGTGCCAGCAGTGAAGGTGGCGGGTTGGAGACCCAGTACTTC CASSEGGGLETQYF TRBJ2-5 few NA TRBV2
TGCGCCAGCAGCCAAGATCTTATGGCAGATACGCAGTATTTT CASSQDLMADTQYF TRBJ2-3 many NA TRBV4-3
TGTGCCACCAGCAGAGTATACGGAGAAAACATTCAGTACTTC CATSRVYGENIQYF TRBJ2-4 NA NA TRBV15
TGTGCCAGCAGTTCAACTTACACGACAGGGGCCACGGGGAGAGATGGCTACACCTTC CASSSTYTTGATGRDGYTF TRBJ1-2 NA TRBD1 TRBV28
TGCAGTGCTAGAGATCGGCGCGCAGGGGGCAAGACTGAAGCTTTCTTT CSARDRRAGGKTEAFF TRBJ1-1 few TRBD1 TRBV20-1
TGCAGTGCTAGTTCTCAAGGGGGCAGGGGCGAGACCCAGTACTTC CSASSQGGRGETQYF TRBJ2-5 few TRBD1 TRBV20-1
TGTGCCAGCAGTGAAGCCTGGACAGGGGGGCACTTC CASSEAWTGGHF TRBJ2-7 NA TRBD1 TRBV6-1
TGTGCCAGCAGCCGACTGGAGATAACGCAGTATTTT CASSRLEITQYF TRBJ2-3 NA NA TRBV5-6
TGTGCCAGCAGCTTAGTAGTTAGTACCGTGGGAGATGAGCAGTTCTTC CASSLVVSTVGDEQFF TRBJ2-1 once NA TRBV7-2
TGCAGGAGGGAGGGGGAGGGCCAAGGTGAGCAGTTCTTC CRREGEGQGEQFF TRBJ2-1 NA NA TRBV29-1